The rows below give T cell receptor beta chains drawn from one sample of a study of low-dose radiotherapy and immunotherapy resistance in tumors. TCRdb itself ran the reads through MiXCR, one entry per CDR3 protein. Among 40,000 or so distinct CDR3 sequences listed, roughly 31% were seen once. The sample was PBMCs, taken before treatment. The receptors were gathered from a male donor with gallbladder cancer. The CDR3 runs from the conserved cysteine through the conserved F or W. The D gene is left open where the match is weak. Size is stated for part of the rows, as once, few or many counts, or as a class when the clone is expanded.

j_gene,d_gene,abundance,v_gene,CDR3aa,CDR3nt
TRBJ1-3,TRBD1,.,TRBV2,CATGQGGNTIYF,TGTGCCACAGGACAGGGGGGAAACACCATATATTTT
TRBJ2-3,TRBD2,many,TRBV2,CASSGLAGNTDTQYF,TGTGCCAGCAGCGGACTAGCGGGGAACACAGATACGCAGTATTTT
TRBJ1-1,.,many,TRBV11-2,CASSPLQGWAEAFF,TGCGCCAGCAGCCCTCTCCAGGGATGGGCTGAAGCTTTCTTT
TRBJ2-1,TRBD1,many,TRBV9,CASSVGQGLAYNEQFF,TGTGCCAGCAGCGTAGGACAGGGGCTGGCCTACAATGAGCAGTTCTTC
TRBJ2-7,TRBD1,.,TRBV6-6,CASSQQGYEQYF,TGTGCCAGCAGCCAACAGGGGTACGAGCAGTACTTC
TRBJ2-1,.,medium-sized,TRBV24-1,CATSDYNYNEQFF,TGTGCCACCAGTGACTATAATTACAATGAGCAGTTCTTC
TRBJ1-2,.,.,TRBV5-1,CASSPGGSSYGYTF,TGCGCCAGCAGCCCGGGAGGGTCTTCCTATGGCTACACCTTC
TRBJ2-3,TRBD2,.,TRBV12-3/TRBV12-4,CATGARGGPDTQYF,TGTGCCACCGGGGCGCGGGGGGGCCCAGATACGCAGTATTTT
TRBJ1-5,.,.,TRBV4-2,CASSRLGDQPQHF,TGTGCCAGCAGCCGCCTCGGGGATCAGCCCCAGCATTTT
TRBJ1-4,.,few,TRBV28,CASSLLYAGTGGKLFFF,.
TRBJ2-1,TRBD2,many,TRBV11-2,CASSQGFLRTSSDEQFF,TGTGCCAGCAGCCAAGGGTTTTTGCGGACTAGCAGCGATGAGCAGTTCTTC
TRBJ2-1,.,many,TRBV6-2/TRBV6-3,CASSDALGGRLNEQFF,TGTGCCAGCAGTGACGCCCTGGGCGGAAGGCTCAATGAGCAGTTCTTC
TRBJ2-3,.,.,TRBV7-9,CASSPPEGGMVTDTQYF,TGTGCCAGCAGCCCCCCCGAGGGGGGCATGGTCACAGATACGCAGTATTTT
TRBJ2-1,TRBD2,many,TRBV3-1,CASSKPGLAFLEQFF,TGTGCCAGCAGCAAACCGGGACTAGCTTTTTTGGAGCAGTTCTTC